The subject of this entry is one T cell receptor (beta chain). What it recognizes is unknown. Germline V CDR1 and CDR2: SGHRS, YFSETQ. CDR3 size: 13 residues. The sample is drawn from a study of T cells expressing NK-cell markers. Background on the study: Seven of eight sequenced donors tested HCMV-seropositive; one tested seronegative. Study outcomes and limitations: What remained unclear was the HCMV specificity of expanded NKG2C+ T cell clones. Several donors showed these clonotypes also leading the CD3+CD56-NKG2C+ fraction.

The authors made TCR beta cDNA libraries by 5'RACE template switching. This switching added a universal primer site and UMIs. TCRdb reprocessed the 5' RACE reads, keeping one entry per CDR3 protein, no DNA. The sample table includes about 460,000 distinct CDR3 sequences. The rearrangement joins TRBV5-1 to TRBJ2-5; the TCRdb call, TRBD1, lacks DNA for checking. The source material was blood T cells: a sorted CD56 or NKG2C T cell subset, CD4+ or CD8+ T cells, or bulk PBMC T cells (not recorded which). The clonotype comes from a woman aged 50 to 60 in good health. CDR3 protein: CASGHELSETQYF.